This T cell receptor beta chain was observed in a study of shared clonotypes between healthy human individuals. Study in general: For every donor, three CD4 naive, three CD4 memory, two CD8 naive and one CD8 memory plates were used.

Findings of the study overall: Naive subsets, compared against memory subsets, generally had larger estimated richness values. The sole specimen, blood, was sampled, and tissue repertoires likely differ.

Some clones are missing from TCRdb's copy, which holds only in-frame ones; the method was immunoSEQ multiplex PCR. The sample holds roughly 2.6 million clones, approximately 92% seen once. Concerning this clone: Antigen specificity is unknown.

The source of this sequence is a man between 18 and 29 years old in good health. The sequenced sample was naive CD4+ T cells sorted from blood. Stated subset: CD45RA+ positively selected.

Written as DNA, the CDR3 is TGTGCCAGCAGCCGAGGCGGGGGGTACAATGAGCAGTTCTTC. Translation: CASSRGGGYNEQFF. The chain uses TRBV5-4 and TRBJ2-1; TRBD2 matches 8 bases. Looked up from germline, CDR1 is SGHNT and CDR2 is YYREEE (reference sequence). The CDR3 is made up of 14 amino acids. V lost 4 bases and J lost 4; bases outside the gene matches: 4.